This T cell receptor (beta chain) appears in the sequencing data of a study of tissue T cells after allogeneic stem cell transplantation. At the level of the study: Pre-transplant PBMCs were recipient-derived, available from roughly five GVHD patients. Where cell numbers permitted, CD3+ T cells were sorted from preserved blood and marrow. Overall study findings and caveats: Across patients, clones rarely overlapped, yet motif clusters were shared tissue-specifically. In patients and mice, blood and spleen missed much of tissue repertoire.

To note about this clone: What it recognizes is unknown.

The protocol was immunoSEQ multiplex PCR, while the TCRdb copy is restricted to in-frame clones and leaves out a portion. The data contain tens of thousands of clones, 92% of them singletons. CDR1 is MDHEN and CDR2 is SYDVKM in the germline V gene. Germline trimming cut 7 bases from V and 5 bases from J; bases unmatched to any gene: 9. The CDR3 runs 15 residues. V gene TRBV28 combines with J gene TRBJ2-3; 10 positions match TRBD2. This material consisted of blood, taken before transplantation. The source of this sequence is a woman aged 35 to 70 who later had graft-versus-host disease after an allogeneic stem cell transplant. The DNA of the CDR3 is TGTGCCAGCACAGCGGGAGGGTGGAGAATAGATACGCAGTATTTT. Translation gives CASTAGGWRIDTQYF.